This T cell receptor beta chain was recorded in a study of OX40 agonist ivuxolimab in advanced cancers. The overall study: Patients were roughly 81% male with ages about 23 to 80, mean 60.

Generated by immunoSEQ multiplex PCR, the TCRdb table keeps only in-frame clones and is missing some. The sample has fewer than 80,000 clones; about 83% are singletons. General study points: Clonal expansion from baseline to week 6 occurred in both CD4+ and CD8+ T cells. Part of the nonresponder group also had normalized T-cell clonal expansion that was low. Individuals who were partial responders at 0.1-3.0 mg/kg had clonal expansion that ranked among the lowest.

Germline values: CDR1 LGHNA, CDR2 YNFKEQ. The ends were cut back, 2 bases at V and 8 bases at J, with 22 bases in the middle. This CDR3 is built from 17 residues. Concerning this clone: Its antigen is currently unknown.

This TCR was sampled from an adult with an advanced solid tumor such as melanoma, head and neck, liver or kidney cancer. The sequencing used CD4+ or CD8+ T cells sorted from blood, collected in a trial of the OX40 agonist ivuxolimab. This chain connects TRBV4-2 to TRBJ2-4; either TRBD1 or TRBD2 may fit D (5 bases each). CDR3 sequence (DNA): TGTGCCAGCAGCCAACTTGCCGGGCTGGGGGTAAACGACATTCAGTACTTC. Residues: CASSQLAGLGVNDIQYF.